This record concerns one TCR beta chain sequence. The data are from a study of blood T cell repertoires in COVID-19. The overall study: PBMCs, B-cell-depleted T cells, or T cells were the source of the cDNA or gDNA that made up the material.

Generated by immunoSEQ multiplex PCR, the TCRdb table keeps only in-frame clones and is missing some. The sample yields hundreds of thousands of clones, around four fifths seen once. This CDR3 has 14 residues. Trimming took 5 bases from V and 3 from J, leaving 13 bases between them. Germline CDR1 SGHAT, CDR2 FQDESV (reference sequence). The rearrangement uses TRBV11-1 and TRBJ1-2; D possibly corresponds to TRBD1 (5 bases). The sample was peripheral blood. The clonotype was recovered from a woman in her 70s with active or convalescent COVID-19. CDR3 protein: CASSKSGWDYGYTF. CDR3 bases: TGTGCCAGCAGCAAGTCAGGGTGGGACTATGGCTACACCTTC.